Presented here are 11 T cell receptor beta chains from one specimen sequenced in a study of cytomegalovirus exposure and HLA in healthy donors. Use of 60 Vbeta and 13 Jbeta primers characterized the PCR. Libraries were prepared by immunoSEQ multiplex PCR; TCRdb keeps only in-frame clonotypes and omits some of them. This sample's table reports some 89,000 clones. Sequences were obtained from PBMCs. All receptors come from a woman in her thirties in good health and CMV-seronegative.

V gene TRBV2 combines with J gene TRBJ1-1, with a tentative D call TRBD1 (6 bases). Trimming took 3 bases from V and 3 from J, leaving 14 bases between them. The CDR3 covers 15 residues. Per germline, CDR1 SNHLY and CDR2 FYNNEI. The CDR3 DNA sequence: TGTGCCAGCAGTGATCCAGGGGATAGAGACACTGAAGCTTTCTTT. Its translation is CASSDPGDRDTEAFF.

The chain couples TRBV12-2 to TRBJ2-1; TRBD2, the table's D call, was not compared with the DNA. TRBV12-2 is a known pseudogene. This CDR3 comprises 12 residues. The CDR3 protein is CASRLYFNEQFF. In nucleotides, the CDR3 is TGTGCAAGTCGCTTATACTTCAATGAGCAGTTCTTC.

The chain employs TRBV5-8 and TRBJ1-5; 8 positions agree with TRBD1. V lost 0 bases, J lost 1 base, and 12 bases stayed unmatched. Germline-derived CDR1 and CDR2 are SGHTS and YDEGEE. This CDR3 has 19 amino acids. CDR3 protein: CASSLEGGSTGGSNQPQHF. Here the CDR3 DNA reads TGTGCCAGCAGCTTGGAAGGGGGAAGTACAGGGGGGAGCAATCAGCCCCAGCATTTT.

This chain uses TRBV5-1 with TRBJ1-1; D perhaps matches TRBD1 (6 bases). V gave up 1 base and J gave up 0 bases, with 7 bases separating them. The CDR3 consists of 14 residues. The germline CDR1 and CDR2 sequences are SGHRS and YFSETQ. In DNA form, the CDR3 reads TGCGCCAGCAGCTTGAGGGGGTTGAACACTGAAGCTTTCTTT. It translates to CASSLRGLNTEAFF. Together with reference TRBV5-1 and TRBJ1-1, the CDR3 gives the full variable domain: KAGVTQTPRYLIKTRGQQVTLSCSPISGHRSVSWYQQTPGQGLQFLFEYFSETQRNKGNFPGRFSGRQFSNSRSEMNVSTLELGDSALYLCASSLRGLNTEAFFGQGTRLTVV.

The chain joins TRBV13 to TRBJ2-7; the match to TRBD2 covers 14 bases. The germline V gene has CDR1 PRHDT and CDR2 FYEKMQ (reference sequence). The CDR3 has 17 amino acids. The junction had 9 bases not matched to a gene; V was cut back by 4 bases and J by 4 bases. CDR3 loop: CASSSAGTSGRVYEQYF. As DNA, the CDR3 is TGTGCCAGCAGCTCGGCCGGGACTAGCGGGAGAGTATACGAGCAGTACTTC.

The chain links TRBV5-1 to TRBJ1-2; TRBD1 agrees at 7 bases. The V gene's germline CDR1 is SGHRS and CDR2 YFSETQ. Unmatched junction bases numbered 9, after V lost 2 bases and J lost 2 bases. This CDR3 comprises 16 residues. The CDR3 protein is CASSFLRQGANYGYTF. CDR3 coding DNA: TGCGCCAGCAGCTTCTTACGACAGGGAGCGAACTATGGCTACACCTTC.

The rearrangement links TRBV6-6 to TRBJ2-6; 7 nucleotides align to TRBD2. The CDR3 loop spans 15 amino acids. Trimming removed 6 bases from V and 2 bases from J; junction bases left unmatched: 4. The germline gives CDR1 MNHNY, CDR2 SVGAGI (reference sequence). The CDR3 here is CASSPLAAGANVLTF. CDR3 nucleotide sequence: TGTGCCAGCAGCCCTCTAGCGGCTGGGGCCAACGTCCTGACTTTC.

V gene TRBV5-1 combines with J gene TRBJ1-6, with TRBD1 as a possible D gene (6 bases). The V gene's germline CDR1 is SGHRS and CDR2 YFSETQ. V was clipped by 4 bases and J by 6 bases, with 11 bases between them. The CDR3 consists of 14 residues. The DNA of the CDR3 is TGCGCCAGCAGCGCACTACAGGGTAATTCACCCCTCCACTTT. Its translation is CASSALQGNSPLHF.

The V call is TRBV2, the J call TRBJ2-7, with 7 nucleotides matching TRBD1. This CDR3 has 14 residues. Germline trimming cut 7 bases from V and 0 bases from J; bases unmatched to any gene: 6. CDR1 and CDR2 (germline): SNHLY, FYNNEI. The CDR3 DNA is TGTGCCAGCAAGGGAGACAGGGACTCCTACGAGCAGTACTTC. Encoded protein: CASKGDRDSYEQYF.

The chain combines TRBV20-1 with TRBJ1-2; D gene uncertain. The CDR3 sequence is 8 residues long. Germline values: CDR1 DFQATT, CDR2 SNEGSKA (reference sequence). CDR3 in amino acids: CRARENTF. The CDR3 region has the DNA TGCAGAGCCCGCGAAAACACCTTC.

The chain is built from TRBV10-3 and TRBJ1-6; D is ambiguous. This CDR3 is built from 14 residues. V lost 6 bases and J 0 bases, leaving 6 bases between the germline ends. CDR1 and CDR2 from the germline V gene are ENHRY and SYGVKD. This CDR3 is CAISAASYNSPLHF. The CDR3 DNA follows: TGTGCCATCAGCGCGGCCTCCTATAATTCACCCCTCCACTTT.